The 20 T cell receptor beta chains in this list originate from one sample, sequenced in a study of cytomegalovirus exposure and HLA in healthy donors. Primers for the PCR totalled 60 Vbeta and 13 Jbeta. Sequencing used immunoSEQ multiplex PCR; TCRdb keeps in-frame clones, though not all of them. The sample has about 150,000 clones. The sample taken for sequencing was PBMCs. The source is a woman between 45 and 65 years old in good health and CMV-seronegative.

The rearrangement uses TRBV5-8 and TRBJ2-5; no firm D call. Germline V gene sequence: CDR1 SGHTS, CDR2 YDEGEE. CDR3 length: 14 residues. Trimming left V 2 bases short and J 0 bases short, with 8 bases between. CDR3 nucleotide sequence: TGTGCCAGCAGCTTAGCCTTGTACCAAGAGACCCAGTACTTC. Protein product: CASSLALYQETQYF.

The CDR3 here is CASSNRGLAGDEQFF. In DNA form, the CDR3 reads TGTGCCAGCAGTAACCGAGGACTAGCGGGAGATGAGCAGTTCTTC. The V and J genes are TRBV6-5 and TRBJ2-1; TRBD2 aligns across 13 bases. Per germline, CDR1 MNHEY and CDR2 SVGAGI. The trim removed 5 bases at V and 8 bases at J, leaving 6 bases unmatched. This CDR3 has 15 amino acids.

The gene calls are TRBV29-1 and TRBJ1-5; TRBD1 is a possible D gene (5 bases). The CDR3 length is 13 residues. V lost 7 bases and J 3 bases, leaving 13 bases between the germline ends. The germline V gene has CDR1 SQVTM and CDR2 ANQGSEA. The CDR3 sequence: CSARENHNQPQHF. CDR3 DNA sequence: TGCAGCGCCAGGGAAAACCACAATCAGCCCCAGCATTTT.

The CDR3 loop is CASRELTDTQYF. The CDR3, as DNA: TGTGCCAGCAGGGAACTCACAGATACGCAGTATTTT. V is TRBV2 and J is TRBJ2-3, with D unresolved. Germline V gene lookup returns CDR1 SNHLY and CDR2 FYNNEI. The CDR3 is 12 amino acids. The V end was cut by 6 bases, the J end by 2 bases, with 6 bases between. The variable domain in full, completed from reference TRBV2 and TRBJ2-3, reads EPEVTQTPSHQVTQMGQEVILRCVPISNHLYFYWYRQILGQKVEFLVSFYNNEISEKSEIFDDQFSVERPDGSNFTLKIRSTKLEDSAMYFCASRELTDTQYFGPGTRLTVL.

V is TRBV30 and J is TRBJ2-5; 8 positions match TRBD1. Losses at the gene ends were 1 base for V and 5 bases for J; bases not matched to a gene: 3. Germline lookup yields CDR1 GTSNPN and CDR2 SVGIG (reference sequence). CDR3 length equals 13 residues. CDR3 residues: CAWSGTGMETQYF. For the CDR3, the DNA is TGTGCCTGGAGTGGGACAGGGATGGAGACCCAGTACTTC. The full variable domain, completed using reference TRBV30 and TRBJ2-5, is SQTIHQWPATLVQPVGSPLSLECTVEGTSNPNLYWYRQAAGRGLQLLFYSVGIGQISSEVPQNLSASRPQDRQFILSSKKLLLSDSGFYLCAWSGTGMETQYFGPGTRLLVL.

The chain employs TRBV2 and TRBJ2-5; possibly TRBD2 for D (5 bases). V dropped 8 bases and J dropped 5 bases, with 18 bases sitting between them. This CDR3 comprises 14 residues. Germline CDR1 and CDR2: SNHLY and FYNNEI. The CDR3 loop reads CASAPGGERETQYF. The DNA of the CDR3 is TGTGCCAGCGCCCCCGGAGGTGAGCGGGAGACCCAGTACTTC. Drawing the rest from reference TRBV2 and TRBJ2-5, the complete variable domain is EPEVTQTPSHQVTQMGQEVILRCVPISNHLYFYWYRQILGQKVEFLVSFYNNEISEKSEIFDDQFSVERPDGSNFTLKIRSTKLEDSAMYFCASAPGGERETQYFGPGTRLLVL.

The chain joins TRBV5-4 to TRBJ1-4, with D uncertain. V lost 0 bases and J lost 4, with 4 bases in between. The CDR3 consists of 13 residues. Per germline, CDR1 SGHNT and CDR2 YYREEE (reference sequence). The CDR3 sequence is CASSLAGNEKLFF. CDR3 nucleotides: TGTGCCAGCAGCTTGGCCGGTAATGAAAAACTGTTTTTT.

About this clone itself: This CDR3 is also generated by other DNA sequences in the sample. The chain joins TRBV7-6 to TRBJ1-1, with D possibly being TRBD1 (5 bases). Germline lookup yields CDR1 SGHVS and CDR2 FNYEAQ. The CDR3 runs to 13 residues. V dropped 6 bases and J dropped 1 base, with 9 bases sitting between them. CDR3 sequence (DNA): TGTGCCAGCAGTTCAGACAGGAACACTGAAGCTTTCTTT. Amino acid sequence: CASSSDRNTEAFF.

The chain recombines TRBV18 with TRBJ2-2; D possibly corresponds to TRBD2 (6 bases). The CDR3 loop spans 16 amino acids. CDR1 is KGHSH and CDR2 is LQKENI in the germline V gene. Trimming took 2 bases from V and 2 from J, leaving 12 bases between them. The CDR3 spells CASSPSEGRNTGELFF. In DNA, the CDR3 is TGTGCCAGCTCACCATCGGAGGGTCGAAACACCGGGGAGCTGTTTTTT.

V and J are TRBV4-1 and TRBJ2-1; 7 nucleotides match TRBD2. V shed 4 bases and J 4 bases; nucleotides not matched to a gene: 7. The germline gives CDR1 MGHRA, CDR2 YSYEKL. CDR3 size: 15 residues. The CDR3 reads CASSRFVGGYNEQFF. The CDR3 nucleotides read TGCGCCAGCAGCCGCTTCGTGGGAGGGTACAATGAGCAGTTCTTC.

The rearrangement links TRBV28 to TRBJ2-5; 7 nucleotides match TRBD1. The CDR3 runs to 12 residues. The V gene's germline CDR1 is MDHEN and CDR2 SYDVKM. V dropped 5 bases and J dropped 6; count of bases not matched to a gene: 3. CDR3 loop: CASSPTGKTQYF. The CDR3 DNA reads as TGTGCCAGCAGTCCGACAGGGAAGACCCAGTACTTC.

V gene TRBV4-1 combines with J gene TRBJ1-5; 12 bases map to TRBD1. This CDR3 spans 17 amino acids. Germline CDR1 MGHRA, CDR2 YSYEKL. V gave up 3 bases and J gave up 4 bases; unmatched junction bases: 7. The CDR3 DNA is TGCGCCAGCAGCCACCCCGGGACAGGGGGCCCTAATCAGCCCCAGCATTTT. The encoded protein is CASSHPGTGGPNQPQHF.

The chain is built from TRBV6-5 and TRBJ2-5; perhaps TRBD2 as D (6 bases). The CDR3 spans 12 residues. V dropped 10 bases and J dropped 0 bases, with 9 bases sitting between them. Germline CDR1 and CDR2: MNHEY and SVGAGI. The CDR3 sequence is CATGRNQETQYF. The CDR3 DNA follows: TGTGCCACCGGGAGAAACCAAGAGACCCAGTACTTC.

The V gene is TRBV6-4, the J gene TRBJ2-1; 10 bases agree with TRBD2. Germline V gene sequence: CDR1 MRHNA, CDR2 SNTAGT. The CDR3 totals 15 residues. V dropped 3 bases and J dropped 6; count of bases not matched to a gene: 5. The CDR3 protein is CASSEDSSGSNEQFF. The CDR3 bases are TGTGCCAGCAGTGAAGATTCTAGCGGGAGCAATGAGCAGTTCTTC.

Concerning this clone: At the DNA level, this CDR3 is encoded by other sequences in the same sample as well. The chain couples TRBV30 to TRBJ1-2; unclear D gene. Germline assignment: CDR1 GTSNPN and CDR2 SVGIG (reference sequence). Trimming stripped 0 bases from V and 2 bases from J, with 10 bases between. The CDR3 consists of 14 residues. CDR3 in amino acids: CAWSVLGRNYGYTF. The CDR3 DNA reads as TGTGCCTGGAGTGTACTAGGGCGGAACTATGGCTACACCTTC.

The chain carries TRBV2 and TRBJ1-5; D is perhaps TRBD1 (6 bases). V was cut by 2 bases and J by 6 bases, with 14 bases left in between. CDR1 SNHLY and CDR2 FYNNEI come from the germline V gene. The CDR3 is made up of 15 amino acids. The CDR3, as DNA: TGTGCCAGCAGTGAAAGGACAGATGGAGGTCAGCCCCAGCATTTT. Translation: CASSERTDGGQPQHF.

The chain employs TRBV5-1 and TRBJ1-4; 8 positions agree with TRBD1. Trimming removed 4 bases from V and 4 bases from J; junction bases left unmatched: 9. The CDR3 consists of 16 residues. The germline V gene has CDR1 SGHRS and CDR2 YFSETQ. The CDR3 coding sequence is TGCGCCAGCAGCCTGGTCCAGGGGGCAGGTAATGAAAAACTGTTTTTT. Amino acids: CASSLVQGAGNEKLFF.

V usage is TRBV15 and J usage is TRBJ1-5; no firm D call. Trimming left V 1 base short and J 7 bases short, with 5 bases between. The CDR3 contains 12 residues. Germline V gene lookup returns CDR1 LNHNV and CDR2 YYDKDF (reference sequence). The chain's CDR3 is CATSRVRQPQHF. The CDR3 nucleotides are TGTGCCACCAGCAGAGTCCGGCAGCCCCAGCATTTT. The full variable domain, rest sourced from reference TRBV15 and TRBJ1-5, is DAMVIQNPRYQVTQFGKPVTLSCSQTLNHNVMYWYQQKSSQAPKLLFHYYDKDFNNEADTPDNFQSRRPNTSFCFLDIRSPGLGDTAMYLCATSRVRQPQHFGDGTRLSIL.

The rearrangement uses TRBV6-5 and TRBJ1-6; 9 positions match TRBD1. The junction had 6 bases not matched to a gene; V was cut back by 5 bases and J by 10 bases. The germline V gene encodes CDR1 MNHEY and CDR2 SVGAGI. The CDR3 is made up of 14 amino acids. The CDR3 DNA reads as TGTGCCAGCAGTGACACAGGGGGCGGATCACCCCTCCACTTT. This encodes CASSDTGGGSPLHF.

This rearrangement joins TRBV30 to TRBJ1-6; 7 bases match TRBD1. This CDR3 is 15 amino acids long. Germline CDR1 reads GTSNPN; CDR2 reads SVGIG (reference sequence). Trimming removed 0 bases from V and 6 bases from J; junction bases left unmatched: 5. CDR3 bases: TGTGCCTGGAGTGTACCCGACAGGGCTAATTCACCCCTCCACTTT. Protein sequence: CAWSVPDRANSPLHF.